This TCR beta chain was recorded in a study of blood T cell repertoires in COVID-19. The authors' processing: The assay estimated nucleated cells by amplifying reference gene primers. Repertoires were generated with immunoSEQ multiplex PCR, while TCRdb's copy carries only in-frame clones and drops some. The V and J calls and clone size come from that table; D and trimming were worked out from the DNA. The table records 23,000 or so clones, 81% of them present only once. In germline, CDR1 is MNHEY, CDR2 SMNVEV (reference sequence). The CDR3 is 15 residues long. Unmatched junction bases numbered 9, after V lost 5 bases and J lost 8 bases. A single count supports this clone.

The rearrangement joins TRBV27 to TRBJ2-1; 10 positions agree with TRBD1. The source of this sequence is a man aged 70-80 years with acute or convalescent COVID-19. The sequenced sample consisted of peripheral blood. The CDR3 protein is CASSQFGTGVYEQFF. CDR3 in DNA: TGTGCCAGCAGTCAATTCGGGACAGGGGTCTATGAGCAGTTCTTC.